A single sample gave rise to the 31 T cell receptor beta chains below, sequenced in a study of PD-1 blockade in classical Hodgkin lymphoma. Sequencing was performed with immunoSEQ multiplex PCR; in TCRdb, only in-frame clones are kept and a portion is missing. This sample has 80,000 to 100,000 clones, with 85% to 95% found just once. Time point described: cycle 4 day 1 (C4D1), after less than seven weeks of nivolumab. All patients experienced relapse after autologous stem cell transplantation, and brentuximab vedotin exposure was variable. This sample comprised peripheral blood mononuclear cells (PBMCs), obtained before the fourth cycle of nivolumab. These receptors were collected from a human donor with classical Hodgkin lymphoma.

The chain couples TRBV27 to TRBJ2-3; D not certain. Looked up from germline, CDR1 is MNHEY and CDR2 is SMNVEV (reference sequence). Trimming stripped 4 bases from V and 2 bases from J, with 10 bases between. This CDR3 is built from 14 residues. The CDR3 DNA follows: TGTGCCAGCAGTTCCTGGACGTACACAGATACGCAGTATTTT. Its translation is CASSSWTYTDTQYF.

This chain connects TRBV4-1 to TRBJ2-3; D tentatively reads TRBD1 or TRBD2 (5 bases each). Per the germline V gene, CDR1 is MGHRA and CDR2 is YSYEKL. The CDR3 is made up of 17 amino acids. With 1 base removed from V and 3 bases from J, the gap between germline ends came to 17 bases. The CDR3 DNA reads TGCGCCAGCAGCCAAGGGGGGAACGCCGGACCTACAGATACGCAGTATTTT. Translating gives CASSQGGNAGPTDTQYF.

The chain joins TRBV19 to TRBJ2-3, with D possibly being TRBD1 (5 bases). V lost 3 bases, J lost 2 bases, and 18 bases lay in between. Germline V CDR1 and CDR2: LNHDA, SQIVND (reference sequence). This CDR3 spans 17 amino acids. CDR3 DNA: TGTGCCAGTAGTATCCAAGGAACAGGTGTCCCCACAGATACGCAGTATTTT. This codes for CASSIQGTGVPTDTQYF.

This clone has a single count. The V call is TRBV4-1, the J call TRBJ1-5; unclear D gene. The CDR3 is 17 residues long. V was pared by 5 bases and J by 3 bases, with 20 bases between. The germline V gene has CDR1 MGHRA and CDR2 YSYEKL. CDR3 in amino acids: CASSYPGFSADNQPQHF. CDR3 sequence (DNA): TGCGCCAGCAGCTACCCGGGGTTTTCCGCCGACAATCAGCCCCAGCATTTT.

V usage is TRBV10-3 and J usage is TRBJ1-1, with a weak D call TRBD1 (5 bases). Germline lookup yields CDR1 ENHRY and CDR2 SYGVKD. V was trimmed by 5 bases and J by 8 bases, leaving 9 bases between them. The CDR3 length is 11 residues. The CDR3 bases are TGTGCCATCAGTCCGGGACCGGAAGCTTTCTTT. As protein: CAISPGPEAFF.

This sequence joins TRBV7-8 and TRBJ1-3; D unresolved. This CDR3 spans 11 amino acids. Between the trimmed V and J ends, which lost 6 bases and 3 bases, there was a span of 3 bases. Germline-derived CDR1 and CDR2 are SGHVS and FQNEAQ. The CDR3: CASRDGNTIYF. In DNA, the CDR3 is TGTGCCAGCAGAGATGGAAACACCATATATTTT. Filled out from reference TRBV7-8 and TRBJ1-3, the complete variable domain reads GAGVSQSPRYKVAKRGQDVALRCDPISGHVSLFWYQQALGQGPEFLTYFQNEAQLDKSGLPSDRFFAERPEGSVSTLKIQRTQQEDSAVYLCASRDGNTIYFGEGSWLTVV.

The chain combines TRBV29-1 with TRBJ1-3, with TRBD1 as a possible D gene (5 bases). The CDR3 runs 12 residues. The germline CDR1 and CDR2 sequences are SQVTM and ANQGSEA. CDR3 DNA sequence: TGCAGACTAACAGGACCTGGAAACACCATATATTTT. As protein: CRLTGPGNTIYF.

In DNA, the CDR3 is TGTGCCAGCAGTTCCTCAGTCGGCGGGGAGCTGTTTTTT. Protein: CASSSSVGGELFF. The J gene is TRBJ2-2, the V gene TRBV27; D unclear. V was trimmed by 4 bases and J by 7 bases, leaving 10 bases between them. The CDR3 consists of 13 residues. Germline V gene lookup returns CDR1 MNHEY and CDR2 SMNVEV (reference sequence).

The rearrangement uses TRBV29-1 and TRBJ1-1; perhaps TRBD1 as D (5 bases). CDR1 SQVTM and CDR2 ANQGSEA come from the germline V gene. This CDR3 is built from 14 residues. V lost 6 bases to trimming and J lost 4 bases, with 18 bases between them. This CDR3 is CSVASGTRGTEAFF. The CDR3 DNA sequence: TGCAGCGTAGCCTCGGGCACGAGGGGCACTGAAGCTTTCTTT.

The rearrangement uses TRBV25-1 and TRBJ2-2, with a tentative D call TRBD1 (6 bases). V lost 6 bases and J 4 bases, leaving 12 bases between the germline ends. CDR1 and CDR2 (germline): MGHDK, SYGVNS. The CDR3 totals 14 residues. This CDR3 is CASRPQGSTGELFF. The CDR3, as DNA: TGTGCCAGCAGGCCGCAGGGGAGCACCGGGGAGCTGTTTTTT.

The chain links TRBV4-2 to TRBJ2-1; TRBD1 is a possible D gene (5 bases). CDR1 LGHNA and CDR2 YNFKEQ come from the germline V gene. Trimming shortened V by 0 bases and J by 1 base, and 16 bases separated the two germline ends. CDR3 length equals 18 residues. The CDR3, as DNA: TGTGCCAGCAGCCAAGATATTTGGACACAGAGTTCCTACAATGAGCAGTTCTTC. Protein: CASSQDIWTQSSYNEQFF.

The V call is TRBV5-1, the J call TRBJ2-1; no reliable D call. Per the germline V gene, CDR1 is SGHRS and CDR2 is YFSETQ. The CDR3 runs 14 residues. V was clipped by 4 bases and J by 8 bases, with 16 bases between them. CDR3 sequence: CASSVESPFYEQFF. The CDR3, as DNA: TGCGCCAGCAGCGTGGAGAGTCCTTTCTATGAGCAGTTCTTC.

This chain joins TRBV7-9 and TRBJ1-1; D gene ambiguous. V was cut by 5 bases and J by 6 bases, with 22 bases left in between. The germline V gene encodes CDR1 SEHNR and CDR2 FQNEAQ (reference sequence). The CDR3 consists of 16 residues. The CDR3 DNA reads as TGTGCCAGCAGCATTAAAGGGATGGAGAGTGGGGCTGAAGCTTTCTTT. It translates to CASSIKGMESGAEAFF.

The V and J genes are TRBV29-1 and TRBJ2-2; D is tentatively TRBD1 or TRBD2 (5 bases each). The germline gives CDR1 SQVTM, CDR2 ANQGSEA. The CDR3 covers 12 residues. The ends were cut back, 3 bases at V and 8 bases at J, with 10 bases in the middle. CDR3 sequence reads: CSVEWGLGELFF. CDR3 nucleotide sequence: TGCAGCGTTGAGTGGGGGTTGGGGGAGCTGTTTTTT.

The gene calls are TRBV19 and TRBJ2-1; the match to TRBD2 covers 7 bases. The CDR3 consists of 16 residues. The germline CDR1 and CDR2 sequences are LNHDA and SQIVND (reference sequence). J gave up 5 bases and V 3 bases, and 10 bases lay outside the gene matches. The CDR3 DNA reads TGTGCCAGTAGTATGTTTGGCGGGAGTCGGGACAATGAGCAGTTCTTC. It codes for CASSMFGGSRDNEQFF.

The V and J genes are TRBV6-4 and TRBJ1-3; D unresolved. The CDR3 runs 16 residues. V lost 9 bases, J lost 1 base, and 19 bases lay in between. Germline CDR1 reads MRHNA; CDR2 reads SNTAGT. CDR3 amino acids: CASPLGSPTSGNTIYF. The CDR3 DNA reads TGTGCCAGTCCGTTAGGGTCCCCGACTTCTGGAAACACCATATATTTT.

The chain has TRBV10-3 and TRBJ2-3; D may be TRBD1 or TRBD2 (6 bases each). Germline CDR1 and CDR2: ENHRY and SYGVKD. V shed 7 bases and J shed 2 bases, with 16 bases lying between them. The CDR3 consists of 15 residues. CDR3: CAITPGRGATDTQYF. The CDR3 coding sequence is TGTGCCATCACCCCGGGTAGGGGGGCCACAGATACGCAGTATTTT.

Here the CDR3 DNA reads TGTGCCAGCAGTTCGTCCGGGACAGATCACCCCTACGAGCAGTACTTC. Translating gives CASSSSGTDHPYEQYF. This rearrangement joins TRBV6-5 to TRBJ2-7, with TRBD1 matching 7 bases. Looked up from germline, CDR1 is MNHEY and CDR2 is SVGAGI. The trim removed 4 bases at V and 2 bases at J, leaving 11 bases unmatched. The CDR3 is 16 amino acids.

The rearrangement uses TRBV10-3 and TRBJ2-5, with D possibly being TRBD2 (5 bases). The CDR3 consists of 14 residues. The V gene lost 0 bases and the J gene lost 5 bases, with 10 bases spanning the gap. Germline assignment: CDR1 ENHRY and CDR2 SYGVKD. The CDR3 sequence is CAISESRAAETQYF. DNA for the CDR3: TGTGCCATCAGTGAGTCGAGGGCGGCGGAGACCCAGTACTTC.

Notes on this clone: Other nucleotide sequences in the sample specify the same CDR3. The genes are TRBV9 and TRBJ2-7, with D hard to call. Trimming pared 0 bases from V and 0 bases from J, leaving 7 bases between. Per the germline V gene, CDR1 is SGDLS and CDR2 is YYNGEE. The CDR3 runs to 14 residues. The CDR3 bases are TGTGCCAGCAGCGTAGGAGGTAGCTCCTACGAGCAGTACTTC. Its protein product is CASSVGGSSYEQYF.

The V call is TRBV30, the J call TRBJ2-3; D might be TRBD1 (5 bases). CDR3 length: 13 amino acids. Germline CDR1 and CDR2: GTSNPN and SVGIG (reference sequence). V gave up 1 base and J gave up 4 bases, with 9 bases separating them. The CDR3 here is CAWSGAGSDTQYF. The CDR3 DNA follows: TGTGCCTGGAGTGGTGCAGGGTCAGATACGCAGTATTTT.

The CDR3 loop reads CASSPSAGPYYGYTF. The CDR3 nucleotides are TGCGCCAGCAGTCCCTCAGCGGGACCCTACTATGGCTACACCTTC. The rearrangement joins TRBV5-1 to TRBJ1-2, with D possibly matching TRBD1 (5 bases). CDR3 length: 15 residues. Trimming cost V 5 bases and J 3 bases, with 17 bases left between them. The germline CDR1 and CDR2 sequences are SGHRS and YFSETQ.

The chain recombines TRBV10-2 with TRBJ2-7; maybe TRBD1 (6 bases). Germline V CDR1 and CDR2: WSHSY, SAAADI. Trimming pared 2 bases from V and 7 bases from J, leaving 21 bases between. CDR3 length: 16 residues. CDR3 sequence (DNA): TGCGCCAGCAGTGAGGCCCAGCTGACAGGTCCTCAGGAGCAGTACTTC. Its translation: CASSEAQLTGPQEQYF.

The chain has TRBV7-9 and TRBJ2-3; D may be TRBD1 (6 bases). Germline CDR1 reads SEHNR; CDR2 reads FQNEAQ (reference sequence). This CDR3 has 18 amino acids. V lost 5 bases and J lost 3, with 24 bases in between. DNA for the CDR3: TGTGCCAGCAGCCCCCGCGAGGGGCAGGGGAGTATGACAGATACGCAGTATTTT. It is translated as CASSPREGQGSMTDTQYF. Full variable domain (remainder filled in from reference TRBV7-9 and TRBJ2-3): DTGVSQNPRHKITKRGQNVTFRCDPISEHNRLYWYRQTLGQGPEFLTYFQNEAQLEKSRLLSDRFSAERPKGSFSTLEIQRTEQGDSAMYLCASSPREGQGSMTDTQYFGPGTRLTVL.

The chain combines TRBV6-5 with TRBJ1-1; perhaps TRBD1 as D (6 bases). V lost 4 bases and J lost 8, with 8 bases in between. Germline CDR1 and CDR2: MNHEY and SVGAGI. CDR3 length: 11 residues. Written as DNA, the CDR3 is TGTGCCAGCAGTTGGGGACACGAAGCTTTCTTT. Translation gives CASSWGHEAFF.

The chain carries TRBV2 and TRBJ2-1; D unresolved. Germline V gene lookup returns CDR1 SNHLY and CDR2 FYNNEI. The V and J ends lost 4 bases and 1 base respectively, with 17 bases between them. The CDR3 spans 17 residues. For the CDR3, the DNA is TGTGCCAGCAGTGCCATCCTCTCGGGTCGGTCCTACAATGAGCAGTTCTTC. Its translation is CASSAILSGRSYNEQFF.

V gene TRBV30 combines with J gene TRBJ1-3; D unclear. The CDR3 loop spans 14 amino acids. Germline V CDR1 and CDR2: GTSNPN, SVGIG (reference sequence). The ends were cut back, 3 bases at V and 2 bases at J, with 11 bases in the middle. The CDR3 region is CAWSEWGAGNTIYF. Here the CDR3 DNA reads TGTGCCTGGAGCGAATGGGGTGCTGGAAACACCATATATTTT.

The chain is built from TRBV6-5 and TRBJ1-3, with D uncertain. The V gene lost 6 bases and the J gene lost 1 base, with 10 bases spanning the gap. CDR1 MNHEY and CDR2 SVGAGI come from the germline V gene. The CDR3 consists of 14 residues. The DNA for the CDR3 is TGTGCCAGCAGGGGAGAATTGTCTGGAAACACCATATATTTT. Amino acid sequence: CASRGELSGNTIYF.

J is TRBJ1-2 and V is TRBV5-6; 8 nucleotides line up with TRBD1. Germline-derived CDR1 and CDR2 are SGHDT and YYEEEE. After removal of 4 bases from V and 6 bases from J, the junction contained 11 bases not matched to a gene. The CDR3 has 15 amino acids. CDR3 DNA sequence: TGTGCCAGCAGCCCAGGGACAGGAAGGGGCCATGGCTACACCTTC. Translated: CASSPGTGRGHGYTF.

The chain uses TRBV7-2 and TRBJ1-2; tentative D call: TRBD1 (6 bases). The CDR3 sequence is 15 residues long. Per germline, CDR1 SGHTA and CDR2 FQGNSA. Trimming left V 0 bases short and J 6 bases short, with 14 bases between. The CDR3 DNA reads as TGTGCCAGCAGCTTAGCGGGAGGCAGGGGCAATGGCTACACCTTC. Translation: CASSLAGGRGNGYTF.

In regard to this clone: The DNA is omitted, as the CDR3 cannot be located on it reliably, and the CDR3 follows TCRdb's listing. CDR3 region: CSVGPGQGQAGEKLFF. This chain uses TRBV29-1 with TRBJ1-4; the DNA was not used to check the table's D call, TRBD1. Germline V lookup: CDR1 SQVTM, CDR2 ANQGSEA. The CDR3 is 16 amino acids long, termini counted.